What follows are 26 T cell receptor beta chains derived from one specimen sequenced in a study of blood T cell repertoires in COVID-19 (dated by TCRdb to the early 2020s). The library was prepared using the immunoSEQ multiplex PCR assay. In TCRdb, the immuneACCESS table is reduced to in-frame sequences with V and J assigned. These tables do not hold every clone; where another copy was compared, an unresolved V gene accounts for under half, and the others remain unexplained. The sample data list roughly 170,000 clones, and 70% to 85% of these were observed just once. Jointly, the top ten make up about 6.4% of the sample. Sequenced material: peripheral blood. The receptor set was obtained from a human donor in a cohort sampled during active COVID-19.

A few counts support this clone. The chain combines TRBV9 with TRBJ2-2; unclear D gene. This CDR3 contains 13 residues. The V gene lost 1 base and the J gene lost 2 bases, with 3 bases spanning the gap. Germline V gene data show CDR1 as SGDLS and CDR2 as YYNGEE. CDR3 coding DNA: TGTGCCAGCAGCGTATCTAACACCGGGGAGCTGTTTTTT. This codes for CASSVSNTGELFF. The full variable domain, rest sourced from reference TRBV9 and TRBJ2-2, is DSGVTQTPKHLITATGQRVTLRCSPRSGDLSVYWYQQSLDQGLQFLIQYYNGEERAKGNILERFSAQQFPDLHSELNLSSLELGDSALYFCASSVSNTGELFFGEGSRLTVL.

The genes are TRBV25-1 and TRBJ1-1; no reliable D call. In germline, CDR1 is MGHDK, CDR2 SYGVNS. Trimming took 4 bases from V and 5 from J, leaving 14 bases between them. The CDR3 spans 14 residues. The CDR3 loop is CASSGALGVTEAFF. CDR3 DNA: TGTGCCAGCAGTGGTGCCTTAGGAGTGACTGAAGCTTTCTTT.

This chain connects TRBV11-2 to TRBJ2-1; maybe TRBD2 (5 bases). The CDR3 is made up of 13 amino acids. V lost 9 bases and J 5 bases, leaving 14 bases between the germline ends. From germline, CDR1 is SGHAT and CDR2 FQNNGV. CDR3 coding DNA: TGTGCCAGTACCCCGCGGGCCCACAATGAGCAGTTCTTC. Amino acids: CASTPRAHNEQFF.

The chain employs TRBV12-5 and TRBJ1-5; weak D call: TRBD1 (5 bases). The CDR3 runs 18 residues. V was shortened by 0 bases and J by 7 bases, with 22 bases between the two germline ends. Germline V gene lookup returns CDR1 LGHNT and CDR2 FRNRAP. For the CDR3, the DNA is TGTGCTAGTGGTTTGGTACCAGGGTTTTGGCCCCCTGGGCAGCCCCAGCATTTT. The encoded protein is CASGLVPGFWPPGQPQHF.

The chain is built from TRBV7-2 and TRBJ2-1; the match to TRBD1 covers 7 bases. V lost 1 base, J lost 6 bases, and 3 bases stayed unmatched. The length of the CDR3 is 14 residues. CDR1 and CDR2 (germline): SGHTA, FQGNSA. CDR3 sequence reads: CASSLGDSGNEQFF. Written as DNA, the CDR3 is TGTGCCAGCAGCTTAGGGGACAGTGGCAATGAGCAGTTCTTC.

The sample holds a few counts of this clone. V is TRBV29-1 and J is TRBJ1-1; D call uncertain. CDR3 length equals 12 residues. Germline V gene lookup returns CDR1 SQVTM and CDR2 ANQGSEA. The V end was cut by 4 bases, the J end by 4 bases, with 10 bases between. CDR3 DNA sequence: TGCAGCGTTGTCGTCGGGAGCACTGAAGCTTTCTTT. Its translation is CSVVVGSTEAFF.

This clone was observed a handful of times. V gene TRBV19 combines with J gene TRBJ1-6; D call uncertain. From germline, CDR1 is LNHDA and CDR2 SQIVND (reference sequence). The CDR3 loop spans 15 amino acids. V lost 4 bases, J lost 3 bases, and 10 bases lay in between. The CDR3: CASSRRQDYNSPLHF. CDR3 sequence (DNA): TGTGCCAGTAGTAGGAGGCAAGACTATAATTCACCCCTCCACTTT.

DNA of the CDR3: TGTGCCATCAGTGAAGAGGACAGGGGATACAATGAGCAGTTCTTC. Translating it yields CAISEEDRGYNEQFF. The chain joins TRBV10-3 to TRBJ2-1, with 9 nucleotides matching TRBD1. Germline-derived CDR1 and CDR2 are ENHRY and SYGVKD. Trimming removed 3 bases from V and 4 bases from J; junction bases left unmatched: 4. The CDR3 length is 15 residues.

This chain joins TRBV19 and TRBJ2-5, with 7 positions matching TRBD1. The CDR3 covers 13 residues. V gave up 3 bases and J gave up 5 bases; unmatched junction bases: 3. Germline lookup yields CDR1 LNHDA and CDR2 SQIVND (reference sequence). CDR3 protein: CASSMGQRETQYF. CDR3 DNA sequence: TGTGCCAGTAGTATGGGACAGAGGGAGACCCAGTACTTC.

The chain employs TRBV5-5 and TRBJ2-7, with D possibly being TRBD1 (6 bases). CDR3 length: 15 residues. The germline V gene encodes CDR1 SGHKS and CDR2 YYEKEE (reference sequence). Trimming pared 1 base from V and 9 bases from J, leaving 20 bases between. The CDR3, as DNA: TGTGCCAGCAGCTTGACCGATTCAGGGGTCTTGGCGCAGTACTTC. Translation gives CASSLTDSGVLAQYF. The entire variable domain, with the rest obtained from reference TRBV5-5 and TRBJ2-7, is as follows: DAGVTQSPTHLIKTRGQQVTLRCSPISGHKSVSWYQQVLGQGPQFIFQYYEKEERGRGNFPDRFSARQFPNYSSELNVNALLLGDSALYLCASSLTDSGVLAQYFGPGTRLTVT.

This clone has a handful of counts. The chain links TRBV5-8 to TRBJ2-1; perhaps TRBD1 as D (6 bases). The CDR3 runs to 15 residues. Germline CDR1 reads SGHTS; CDR2 reads YDEGEE. Trimming pared 2 bases from V and 2 bases from J, leaving 11 bases between. The CDR3 here is CASSLGEGAYNEQFF. CDR3 nucleotide sequence: TGTGCCAGCAGCTTAGGTGAGGGGGCCTACAATGAGCAGTTCTTC.

V usage is TRBV27 and J usage is TRBJ2-2; D gene unclear. The CDR3 extends over 16 amino acids. Between the trimmed V and J ends, which lost 6 bases and 0 bases, there was a span of 14 bases. The germline V gene has CDR1 MNHEY and CDR2 SMNVEV (reference sequence). The CDR3 DNA reads as TGTGCCAGCAGATTTAGACACCTATCGAACACCGGGGAGCTGTTTTTT. Translation gives CASRFRHLSNTGELFF.

This rearrangement joins TRBV6-2 or TRBV6-3 to TRBJ1-1; 8 nucleotides agree with TRBD1. Germline trimming cut 2 bases from V and 0 bases from J; bases unmatched to any gene: 5. This CDR3 is 16 amino acids long. Germline-derived CDR1 and CDR2 are MNHEY and SVGEGT. CDR3 in DNA: TGTGCCAGCAGTTACCCAAAGACAGGGGTGAACACTGAAGCTTTCTTT. Translating gives CASSYPKTGVNTEAFF.

This chain joins TRBV5-4 and TRBJ1-4; D is uncertain. Germline assignment: CDR1 SGHNT and CDR2 YYREEE (reference sequence). Trimming shortened V by 0 bases and J by 0 bases, and 6 bases separated the two germline ends. The CDR3 is made up of 15 amino acids. The CDR3 region has the DNA TGTGCCAGCAGCTTGGAGGGAGCAACTAATGAAAAACTGTTTTTT. Its protein is CASSLEGATNEKLFF.

The J gene is TRBJ2-2, the V gene TRBV5-6; 10 bases map to TRBD2. The germline CDR1 and CDR2 sequences are SGHDT and YYEEEE. The CDR3 is 14 residues long. The V and J ends lost 5 bases and 8 bases, in that order; junction bases with no gene match: 6. The CDR3 DNA follows: TGTGCCAGCAGTTTCGGACTAGCGGCGGGGGAGCTGTTTTTT. As protein: CASSFGLAAGELFF. Filled out from reference TRBV5-6 and TRBJ2-2, the complete variable domain reads DAGVTQSPTHLIKTRGQQVTLRCSPKSGHDTVSWYQQALGQGPQFIFQYYEEEERQRGNFPDRFSGHQFPNYSSELNVNALLLGDSALYLCASSFGLAAGELFFGEGSRLTVL.

This clone has a single count. The chain joins TRBV30 to TRBJ1-6; 8 bases line up with TRBD1. The germline V gene encodes CDR1 GTSNPN and CDR2 SVGIG (reference sequence). This CDR3 has 17 amino acids. V was pared by 1 base and J by 10 bases, with 15 bases of the junction left unmatched. The CDR3 is CAWSGKRQGTLDSPLHF. CDR3 coding DNA: TGTGCCTGGAGTGGAAAACGACAGGGGACACTTGACTCACCCCTCCACTTT.

The chain is built from TRBV3-1 (or the pseudogene TRBV3-2) and TRBJ2-7; 11 bases match TRBD1. The CDR3 is 14 residues long. V was pared by 5 bases and J by 6 bases, with 6 bases of the junction left unmatched. From germline, CDR1 is LGHDT and CDR2 YNNKEL (reference sequence). CDR3 coding DNA: TGTGCCAGCAGCAGGACAGGGGGCTTTGTCGAGCAGTACTTC. Translation gives CASSRTGGFVEQYF.

The V and J genes are TRBV11-2 and TRBJ2-3; possible D gene TRBD1, 5 bases. Trimming stripped 7 bases from V and 0 bases from J, with 23 bases between. This CDR3 comprises 18 residues. Germline CDR1 reads SGHAT; CDR2 reads FQNNGV. DNA for the CDR3: TGTGCCAGCACAGACCCAAACCGACAGCGACTTAGCACAGATACGCAGTATTTT. It codes for CASTDPNRQRLSTDTQYF.

The gene calls are TRBV7-3 and TRBJ2-1; 7 nucleotides line up with TRBD2. J gave up 4 bases and V 5 bases, and 11 bases lay outside the gene matches. The CDR3 is made up of 16 amino acids. Germline V gene sequence: CDR1 SGHTA, CDR2 FQGTGA. In DNA, the CDR3 is TGTGCCAGCAGCGTCGGGGCGGGGGATGGTTACAATGAGCAGTTCTTC. Translated, it gives CASSVGAGDGYNEQFF.

The chain has TRBV3-1 (or the pseudogene TRBV3-2) and TRBJ2-5; 7 nucleotides match TRBD2. Looked up from germline, CDR1 is LGHDT and CDR2 is YNNKEL (reference sequence). This CDR3 has 16 amino acids. With 2 bases clipped from V and 1 base from J, the junction kept 7 bases outside the gene matches. The CDR3 is CASSQIGAGTQETQYF. The CDR3 bases are TGTGCCAGCAGCCAAATAGGAGCGGGGACCCAAGAGACCCAGTACTTC.

CDR3 in amino acids: CASSFLQEGYGYTF. The CDR3 DNA reads as TGTGCCAGCAGCTTTTTGCAGGAGGGGTATGGCTACACCTTC. This chain connects TRBV5-8 to TRBJ1-2; the D gene is possibly TRBD1 (5 bases). Germline CDR1 reads SGHTS; CDR2 reads YDEGEE. The V and J ends lost 2 bases and 5 bases respectively, with 13 bases between them. The CDR3 extends over 14 amino acids.

V and J are TRBV10-1 and TRBJ2-1; weak D call: TRBD2 (6 bases). V gave up 2 bases and J gave up 7 bases, with 18 bases separating them. The CDR3 covers 16 residues. Looked up from germline, CDR1 is WNHNN and CDR2 is SYGVQD (reference sequence). The CDR3 here is CASSEGHRFRGNEQFF. The CDR3 DNA follows: TGCGCCAGCAGTGAGGGGCATAGATTTCGGGGGAATGAGCAGTTCTTC.

The chain couples TRBV7-2 to TRBJ2-3; perhaps TRBD2 as D (7 bases). This CDR3 is 15 amino acids long. Germline CDR1 is SGHTA and CDR2 is FQGNSA. Trimming removed 5 bases from V and 13 bases from J, with 25 bases in between. CDR3 amino acids: CASSQGGVTRLGKYF. As DNA, the CDR3 is TGTGCCAGCAGCCAAGGGGGGGTGACCCGCCTAGGGAAGTATTTT.

The chain uses TRBV6-1 and TRBJ2-7; 10 bases are a match to TRBD1. Looked up from germline, CDR1 is MNHNS and CDR2 is SASEGT. The CDR3 runs to 14 residues. Germline trimming cut 3 bases from V and 2 bases from J; bases unmatched to any gene: 1. The CDR3 DNA reads as TGTGCCAGCAGTGAGGGGACAGGGGCCTACGAGCAGTACTTC. Protein sequence: CASSEGTGAYEQYF.

This sequence joins TRBV12-5 and TRBJ2-5, with 7 nucleotides matching TRBD1. The CDR3 has 16 amino acids. J was trimmed by 5 bases and V by 0 bases; bases with no gene match: 9. Germline assignment: CDR1 LGHNT and CDR2 FRNRAP. The CDR3 DNA follows: TGTGCTAGTGGTTTGGTACCGGGACAGCCAAGGGAGACCCAGTACTTC. Translated, it gives CASGLVPGQPRETQYF.

The chain uses TRBV6-5 and TRBJ1-5, with D perhaps matching TRBD1 (5 bases). Germline V CDR1 and CDR2: MNHEY, SVGAGI. This CDR3 has 12 amino acids. V was trimmed by 4 bases and J by 15 bases, leaving 16 bases between them. The CDR3: CASSSPRGNMHF. CDR3 in DNA: TGTGCCAGCAGTTCCCCTCGGGGGAACATGCATTTT.